Listed below are T cell receptor beta chains from one sample, sequenced in a study of identical twins. TCRdb redid the calling of the 5' RACE reads with MiXCR, one entry per CDR3 protein. Seen here are approximately 500,000 distinct CDR3 sequences, about 16% observed once, and the top ten hold around 0.48%. This sample also belongs to another study, concerning yellow fever vaccine responses in identical twins.

Material for sequencing was CD4+ T cells sorted from blood. These receptors all stem from a woman aged 18-29 years in good health. Both conserved end residues are part of each CDR3. A D gene is named only where the DNA matches it firmly. The size field is filled for only some rows; it gives once, few, many or a size class.

d_gene: -; abundance: -; v_gene: TRBV2; j_gene: TRBJ2-1; CDR3nt: TGTGCCAGCAGCTCAAGGGCCTACAATGAGCAGTTCTTC; CDR3aa: CASSSRAYNEQFF
d_gene: -; abundance: few; v_gene: TRBV7-9; j_gene: TRBJ2-7; CDR3nt: TGTGCCAGCAGCTTAGAAGAGGGCTACGAGCAGTACTTC; CDR3aa: CASSLEEGYEQYF
d_gene: -; abundance: -; v_gene: TRBV3-1; j_gene: TRBJ2-2; CDR3nt: TGTGCCAGCAGCCAAGTTCCCTTCGGGACCCACACCGGGGAGCTGTTTTTT; CDR3aa: CASSQVPFGTHTGELFF
d_gene: -; abundance: -; v_gene: TRBV7-9; j_gene: TRBJ2-5; CDR3nt: TGTGCCAGCAGCTTAGGGATCTGGCCGGGCCAAGAGACCCAGTACTTC; CDR3aa: CASSLGIWPGQETQYF
d_gene: -; abundance: many; v_gene: TRBV10-2; j_gene: TRBJ1-5; CDR3nt: TGCGCCAGCAGTTACCGGGACGTCAGCCAGCCCCAGCATTTT; CDR3aa: CASSYRDVSQPQHF
d_gene: TRBD2; abundance: many; v_gene: TRBV7-3; j_gene: TRBJ2-1; CDR3nt: TGTGCCAGCAGCTATAAAGCGGGAGGGGGTAATGAGCAGTTCTTC; CDR3aa: CASSYKAGGGNEQFF
d_gene: TRBD1; abundance: -; v_gene: TRBV7-9; j_gene: TRBJ1-1; CDR3nt: TGTGCCAGCAGCCAGGGGGAAACTGAAGCTTTCTTT; CDR3aa: CASSQGETEAFF
d_gene: -; abundance: few; v_gene: TRBV4-1; j_gene: TRBJ1-1; CDR3nt: TGCGCCAGCAGCCGGGGGGATAGGCTGGGTCCTGAAGCTTTCTTT; CDR3aa: CASSRGDRLGPEAFF
d_gene: TRBD2; abundance: few; v_gene: TRBV6-1; j_gene: TRBJ2-3; CDR3nt: TGTGCCAGCAGGGGTAGCGGGGACAGCACAGATACGCAGTATTTT; CDR3aa: CASRGSGDSTDTQYF
d_gene: -; abundance: -; v_gene: TRBV5-1; j_gene: TRBJ1-1; CDR3nt: TGCGCCAGCAGCTTGATTTCCGGGGGTAGAGCTGAAGCTTTCTTT; CDR3aa: CASSLISGGRAEAFF
d_gene: -; abundance: -; v_gene: TRBV7-9; j_gene: TRBJ2-2; CDR3nt: TGTGCCAGCAGCTTAGTTCAGGGAGCCGGGGAGCTGTTTTTT; CDR3aa: CASSLVQGAGELFF
d_gene: -; abundance: -; v_gene: TRBV29-1; j_gene: TRBJ1-1; CDR3nt: TGCAGCGCCATGGGAGGGCCCACTGAAGCTTTCTTT; CDR3aa: CSAMGGPTEAFF
d_gene: TRBD1; abundance: -; v_gene: TRBV6-5; j_gene: TRBJ1-2; CDR3nt: TGTGCCAGCAGTTACACGACAGGGGGCATCTATGGCTACACCTTC; CDR3aa: CASSYTTGGIYGYTF
d_gene: TRBD2; abundance: -; v_gene: TRBV10-2; j_gene: TRBJ2-1; CDR3nt: TGCGCCAGCAGTCCGACCGGGACTAGCGGGTTAGGTGAGCAGTTCTTC; CDR3aa: CASSPTGTSGLGEQFF
d_gene: TRBD1; abundance: once; v_gene: TRBV29-1; j_gene: TRBJ2-2; CDR3nt: TGCAGCGTCCCCACAGGGGCGAGGAACACCGGGGAGCTGTTTTTT; CDR3aa: CSVPTGARNTGELFF
d_gene: TRBD2; abundance: -; v_gene: TRBV20-1; j_gene: TRBJ2-3; CDR3nt: TGCAGTGCCCCGCACCGCGGCGGGAGGACCGATACGCAGTATTTT; CDR3aa: CSAPHRGGRTDTQYF
d_gene: TRBD1; abundance: -; v_gene: TRBV6-1; j_gene: TRBJ2-1; CDR3nt: TGTGCCATCTCTAGGACAGGCGTGAACGATGAGCAGTTCTTC; CDR3aa: CAISRTGVNDEQFF
d_gene: -; abundance: -; v_gene: TRBV7-9; j_gene: TRBJ1-1; CDR3nt: TGTGCCAGCAGCCGTCCTGGAGGAAGGTCTTTCTTT; CDR3aa: CASSRPGGRSFF
d_gene: -; abundance: few; v_gene: TRBV28; j_gene: TRBJ2-1; CDR3nt: TGTGCCAGCAGTGCCGTGCGGGCAGGTTACAATGAGCAGTTCTTC; CDR3aa: CASSAVRAGYNEQFF
d_gene: -; abundance: few; v_gene: TRBV21-1; j_gene: TRBJ2-1; CDR3nt: TGTGCCAGCAGCAATAAGGCACTAGCGGGGGTCAATGAGCAGTTCTTC; CDR3aa: CASSNKALAGVNEQFF
d_gene: -; abundance: few; v_gene: TRBV3-1; j_gene: TRBJ2-7; CDR3nt: TGTGCCAGCAGCCAAGATGGGCCATACGAGCAGTACTTC; CDR3aa: CASSQDGPYEQYF
d_gene: -; abundance: -; v_gene: TRBV29-1; j_gene: TRBJ2-3; CDR3nt: TGCAGCGTGCCCACAGGTAGCACAGATACGCAGTATTTT; CDR3aa: CSVPTGSTDTQYF
d_gene: TRBD1; abundance: many; v_gene: TRBV5-1; j_gene: TRBJ1-6; CDR3nt: TGCGCCAGCAGCTTGGCGGGACAGGATAATTCACCCCTCCACTTT; CDR3aa: CASSLAGQDNSPLHF
d_gene: -; abundance: few; v_gene: TRBV28; j_gene: TRBJ2-7; CDR3nt: TGTGCCAGCATGCATGGGACCTTAACCTACGAGCAGTACTTC; CDR3aa: CASMHGTLTYEQYF
d_gene: -; abundance: -; v_gene: TRBV27; j_gene: TRBJ1-1; CDR3nt: TGTGCCAGCAAATTAGGGGGGCTGGTCACTGAAGCTTTCTTT; CDR3aa: CASKLGGLVTEAFF
d_gene: -; abundance: -; v_gene: TRBV5-1; j_gene: TRBJ2-7; CDR3nt: TGCGCCAGCAGCCCCGAAGGGCGAACCGGGTACGAGCAGTACTTC; CDR3aa: CASSPEGRTGYEQYF
d_gene: -; abundance: few; v_gene: TRBV2; j_gene: TRBJ2-7; CDR3nt: TGTGCCAGCAGTGTCAGGGACGTTGCCTACGAGCAGTACTTC; CDR3aa: CASSVRDVAYEQYF
d_gene: TRBD1; abundance: many; v_gene: TRBV5-1; j_gene: TRBJ1-1; CDR3nt: TGCGCCAGCAGCCCCTCAGGGGGGTCCTCGACTGAAGCTTTCTTT; CDR3aa: CASSPSGGSSTEAFF
d_gene: TRBD2; abundance: many; v_gene: TRBV9; j_gene: TRBJ2-2; CDR3nt: TGTGCCAGCAGCGTAGGTCTCTCTAGCGGTCCTACCGGGGAGCTGTTTTTT; CDR3aa: CASSVGLSSGPTGELFF
d_gene: TRBD2; abundance: -; v_gene: TRBV6-2/TRBV6-3; j_gene: TRBJ2-3; CDR3nt: TGTGCCAGCAGTCACGGGACTAGCGGTGGCGATACGCAGTATTTT; CDR3aa: CASSHGTSGGDTQYF
d_gene: -; abundance: -; v_gene: TRBV15; j_gene: TRBJ2-3; CDR3nt: TGTGCCACCAGCAGAGGACGAGGAGTGCGCACAGATACGCAGTATTTT; CDR3aa: CATSRGRGVRTDTQYF
d_gene: TRBD2; abundance: -; v_gene: TRBV3-1; j_gene: TRBJ2-7; CDR3nt: TGTGCCAGCAGGGATGCGGGAGTCGCGGCCGAGCAGTACTTC; CDR3aa: CASRDAGVAAEQYF
d_gene: TRBD2; abundance: -; v_gene: TRBV9; j_gene: TRBJ2-7; CDR3nt: TGTGCCAGCAGCGTAGGGAGCGGGAACTCCTACGAGCAGTACTTC; CDR3aa: CASSVGSGNSYEQYF
d_gene: -; abundance: -; v_gene: TRBV28; j_gene: TRBJ1-1; CDR3nt: TGTGCCAGTATGAGTTTCTACACTGAAGCTTTCTTT; CDR3aa: CASMSFYTEAFF
d_gene: -; abundance: -; v_gene: TRBV12-3/TRBV12-4; j_gene: TRBJ2-7; CDR3nt: TGTGCCAGCCGTAATTCGGTTTTTTACGAGCAGTACTTC; CDR3aa: CASRNSVFYEQYF
d_gene: TRBD1; abundance: -; v_gene: TRBV18; j_gene: TRBJ1-5; CDR3nt: TGTGCCAGCTCACCAAGGGACAGGGGGCGAGGGCAGCCCCAGCATTTT; CDR3aa: CASSPRDRGRGQPQHF
d_gene: -; abundance: -; v_gene: TRBV20-1; j_gene: TRBJ2-2; CDR3nt: TGCAGTGCTAGTCCGTACGGCGGGGAGCTGTTTTTT; CDR3aa: CSASPYGGELFF
d_gene: -; abundance: -; v_gene: TRBV12-3/TRBV12-4; j_gene: TRBJ1-1; CDR3nt: TGTGCCAGCAGTTTAGCGCTCGGGGTTGAAGCTTTCTTT; CDR3aa: CASSLALGVEAFF
d_gene: TRBD1; abundance: -; v_gene: TRBV29-1; j_gene: TRBJ1-2; CDR3nt: TGCAGCGCCGCAGGACAGGGGGCCAGAGGCTACACCTTC; CDR3aa: CSAAGQGARGYTF
d_gene: TRBD2; abundance: many; v_gene: TRBV4-2; j_gene: TRBJ2-2; CDR3nt: TGTGCCAGCAGCCCCAGCGGGAGGGCCGCCGGGGAGCTGTTTTTT; CDR3aa: CASSPSGRAAGELFF
d_gene: -; abundance: many; v_gene: TRBV29-1; j_gene: TRBJ2-5; CDR3nt: TGCAGCGTTGAATATGGGGGGGCAACCCAGTACTTC; CDR3aa: CSVEYGGATQYF
d_gene: TRBD1; abundance: -; v_gene: TRBV18; j_gene: TRBJ2-1; CDR3nt: TGTGCCAGCTCACCGACAGGGCCCGGTGAGCAGTTCTTC; CDR3aa: CASSPTGPGEQFF
d_gene: TRBD2; abundance: -; v_gene: TRBV28; j_gene: TRBJ2-1; CDR3nt: TGTGCCAGCAGCAGGGAATTAGGTAGCGGGAGCTCCTACAATGAGCAGTTCTTC; CDR3aa: CASSRELGSGSSYNEQFF
d_gene: TRBD1; abundance: few; v_gene: TRBV6-1; j_gene: TRBJ1-2; CDR3nt: TGTGCCAGCACCGGGACAGTTAACTATGGCTACACCTTC; CDR3aa: CASTGTVNYGYTF
d_gene: -; abundance: few; v_gene: TRBV10-3; j_gene: TRBJ1-3; CDR3nt: TGTGCCATCACTCCAGAACAGCGCTCTGGAAACACCATATATTTT; CDR3aa: CAITPEQRSGNTIYF
d_gene: TRBD1; abundance: -; v_gene: TRBV11-1; j_gene: TRBJ2-2; CDR3nt: TGTGCCAGCAGCTTAGCCTGGATCCGGGACAGTCTTTATTACGCGAACACCGGGGAGCTGTTTTTT; CDR3aa: CASSLAWIRDSLYYANTGELFF
d_gene: TRBD1; abundance: -; v_gene: TRBV29-1; j_gene: TRBJ2-2; CDR3nt: TGCAGCGTAGGACAGGCGATAACCGGGGAGCTGTTTTTT; CDR3aa: CSVGQAITGELFF
d_gene: -; abundance: few; v_gene: TRBV12-3/TRBV12-4; j_gene: TRBJ1-4; CDR3nt: TGTGCCAGCAGTTTCCGACAGAATGAAAAACTGTTTTTT; CDR3aa: CASSFRQNEKLFF
d_gene: TRBD2; abundance: -; v_gene: TRBV20-1; j_gene: TRBJ2-3; CDR3nt: TGCAGTGCTATCCTAGGACTAGCGGGCACAGATACGCAGTATTTT; CDR3aa: CSAILGLAGTDTQYF
d_gene: -; abundance: -; v_gene: TRBV3-1; j_gene: TRBJ1-2; CDR3nt: TGTGCCAGCAGCCAAGAGGGCGGGAACTATGGCTACACCTTC; CDR3aa: CASSQEGGNYGYTF
d_gene: -; abundance: few; v_gene: TRBV20-1; j_gene: TRBJ1-6; CDR3nt: TGCAGTGCTTCTGAGGGAATCGATTCACCCCTCCACTTT; CDR3aa: CSASEGIDSPLHF
d_gene: -; abundance: few; v_gene: TRBV28; j_gene: TRBJ2-2; CDR3nt: TGTGCCAGCACCGAAATAACAACGGGGGCCGGGGAGCTGTTTTTT; CDR3aa: CASTEITTGAGELFF
d_gene: TRBD2; abundance: -; v_gene: TRBV28; j_gene: TRBJ2-2; CDR3nt: TGTGCCAGCAGGCCCAGACTAGCGGGGTCCACCGGGGAGCTGTTTTTT; CDR3aa: CASRPRLAGSTGELFF
d_gene: -; abundance: -; v_gene: TRBV5-1; j_gene: TRBJ2-7; CDR3nt: TGCGCCAGCAGCATTGACGGGACCTCCTACGAGCAGTACTTC; CDR3aa: CASSIDGTSYEQYF
d_gene: TRBD1; abundance: -; v_gene: TRBV18; j_gene: TRBJ1-3; CDR3nt: TGTGCCAGCTCCCCAACACAGGGGGTCTCTGGAAACACCATATATTTT; CDR3aa: CASSPTQGVSGNTIYF
d_gene: -; abundance: -; v_gene: TRBV4-1; j_gene: TRBJ1-2; CDR3nt: TGCGCCAGCAGCCAAGGAGTTGGCGACACCTATGGCTACACCTTC; CDR3aa: CASSQGVGDTYGYTF
d_gene: -; abundance: few; v_gene: TRBV12-3/TRBV12-4; j_gene: TRBJ1-2; CDR3nt: TGTGCCAGCAGTTTATCCGGGGGGTATGGCTACACCTTC; CDR3aa: CASSLSGGYGYTF
d_gene: -; abundance: few; v_gene: TRBV7-6; j_gene: TRBJ2-5; CDR3nt: TGTGCCAGCAGCCTATCCCCGGGACGAGGGGAGACCCAGTACTTC; CDR3aa: CASSLSPGRGETQYF
d_gene: -; abundance: -; v_gene: TRBV29-1; j_gene: TRBJ2-2; CDR3nt: TGCAGCGTGCCGAAGGGGGGGAACACCGGGGAGCTGTTTTTT; CDR3aa: CSVPKGGNTGELFF
d_gene: -; abundance: few; v_gene: TRBV6-1; j_gene: TRBJ2-2; CDR3nt: TGTGCCAGCAGGGGTTCCCGCCGACCCCCCGGGGAGCTGTTTTTT; CDR3aa: CASRGSRRPPGELFF